The sequence of this T cell receptor (beta chain) was determined in a study of shared clonotypes between healthy human individuals. CDR3 length equals 13 residues. Germline CDR1 reads SGHAT; CDR2 reads FQDESV (reference sequence). V lost 1 base, J lost 2 bases, and 3 bases lay in between. Measured with immunoSEQ multiplex PCR; TCRdb has only the in-frame clones, and not every one. The data show about 480,000 clones, over 75% seen once. This TCR derives from a woman aged 40 to 50 in good health. Some clones in this sample may be carry-over from other donors' samples. Sequenced input: PBMCs. The chain carries TRBV11-1 and TRBJ2-1; D is unclear. CDR3 sequence reads: CASSLEAYNEQFF. In DNA form, the CDR3 reads TGTGCCAGCAGCTTAGAGGCCTACAATGAGCAGTTCTTC.